These 22 T cell receptor beta chains came from one sample sequenced in a study of early T cells in non-severe SARS-CoV-2 infection. Using its own MiXCR run on the 5' RACE reads, TCRdb lists one record per CDR3 protein. The data hold approximately 79,000 distinct CDR3 sequences, with roughly 13% observed a single time. What was sequenced was whole blood. The receptors come from an adult who was a healthcare worker with PCR-confirmed SARS-CoV-2 infection or an uninfected control (not recorded which).

This clonotype has a handful of counts. This chain uses TRBV6-5 with TRBJ1-1; 10 nucleotides match TRBD1. The V and J ends lost 6 bases and 7 bases, in that order; junction bases with no gene match: 5. The germline V gene encodes CDR1 MNHEY and CDR2 SVGAGI. The CDR3 spans 13 residues. CDR3 DNA: TGTGCCAGCAGGCGACAGGGGGCTGGTGAAGCTTTCTTT. Translated: CASRRQGAGEAFF.

This clonotype was counted ten times or more. This rearrangement joins TRBV18 to TRBJ1-5; possibly TRBD1 for D (5 bases). The CDR3 spans 15 residues. V gave up 3 bases and J gave up 6 bases, with 15 bases separating them. In germline, CDR1 is KGHSH, CDR2 LQKENI. The CDR3 loop reads CASSPTAGMGQPQHF. CDR3 DNA: TGTGCCAGCTCACCGACGGCAGGGATGGGTCAGCCCCAGCATTTT.

This chain links TRBV7-9 with TRBJ2-7, with TRBD2 identical over 10 bases. From germline, CDR1 is SEHNR and CDR2 FQNEAQ (reference sequence). CDR3 length: 14 amino acids. V trimming: 4 bases; J trimming: 7 bases; junction bases outside the gene matches: 7. The CDR3 DNA reads as TGTGCCAGCAGCTCGAGCGGGAGGGCCTTAGAGCAGTACTTC. Translated: CASSSSGRALEQYF.

The chain uses TRBV5-1 and TRBJ1-2; D not certain. This CDR3 has 15 amino acids. V shed 0 bases and J shed 0 bases, with 9 bases lying between them. CDR1 and CDR2 from the germline V gene are SGHRS and YFSETQ. As DNA, the CDR3 is TGCGCCAGCAGCTTGGGGCAGGCCTCTAACTATGGCTACACCTTC. Its translation is CASSLGQASNYGYTF.

This clonotype was seen once. This sequence joins TRBV7-9 and TRBJ1-2, with a tentative D call TRBD1 (6 bases). Germline assignment: CDR1 SEHNR and CDR2 FQNEAQ (reference sequence). The CDR3 is 15 residues long. Trimming cost V 5 bases and J 6 bases, with 19 bases left between them. CDR3 sequence: CASSKGHTISDGYTF. The CDR3 DNA reads as TGTGCCAGCAGCAAGGGACACACGATCAGCGATGGCTACACCTTC.

This clonotype occurred a few times. V is TRBV20-1 and J is TRBJ1-1; TRBD1 matches 8 bases. This CDR3 is built from 17 residues. J lost 1 base, V lost 2 bases, and 12 bases had no gene match. CDR1 is DFQATT and CDR2 is SNEGSKA in the germline V gene (reference sequence). CDR3 in amino acids: CSARFHLPGGRNTEAFF. CDR3 DNA: TGCAGTGCTAGATTCCACCTCCCAGGGGGCAGGAACACTGAAGCTTTCTTT.

This clonotype was recorded a few times. The chain employs TRBV12-3 or TRBV12-4 and TRBJ2-5; 8 positions match TRBD1. J lost 0 bases, V lost 6 bases, and 0 bases had no gene match. The CDR3 contains 13 residues. In nucleotides, the CDR3 is TGTGCCAGCAGCAGGGGGCACCAAGAGACCCAGTACTTC. As protein: CASSRGHQETQYF.

This rearrangement joins TRBV12-3 or TRBV12-4 to TRBJ1-1, with no clear D. V lost 5 bases and J 4 bases, leaving 14 bases between the germline ends. The CDR3 is 14 amino acids. The CDR3 DNA is TGTGCCAGCAGTCTTCGTCCCGGTCGCACTGAAGCTTTCTTT. It translates to CASSLRPGRTEAFF.

This clonotype was counted only a few times. This sequence joins TRBV12-3 or TRBV12-4 and TRBJ2-1; D remains unclear. This CDR3 has 11 residues. V dropped 5 bases and J dropped 7 bases, with 6 bases sitting between them. The CDR3 loop is CASSPLNEQFF. CDR3 DNA sequence: TGTGCCAGCAGTCCCCTTAATGAGCAGTTCTTC.

CDR3 residues: CATSRGETQGEQYF. The CDR3 bases are TGTGCCACCAGCAGAGGGGAAACCCAGGGGGAGCAGTACTTC. The rearrangement links TRBV15 to TRBJ2-7, with D possibly being TRBD1 (6 bases). Germline assignment: CDR1 LNHNV and CDR2 YYDKDF (reference sequence). The CDR3 consists of 14 residues. The V end was cut by 1 base, the J end by 7 bases, with 14 bases between.

The chain links TRBV20-1 to TRBJ2-3; possibly TRBD2 for D (5 bases). The CDR3 runs 14 residues. V lost 3 bases, J lost 0 bases, and 10 bases lay in between. CDR1 is DFQATT and CDR2 is SNEGSKA in the germline V gene (reference sequence). The CDR3 loop is CSARVWTSTDTQYF. The DNA for the CDR3 is TGCAGTGCTAGGGTCTGGACTAGCACAGATACGCAGTATTTT.

The V call is TRBV7-8, the J call TRBJ1-2; D may be TRBD1 (5 bases). V gave up 5 bases and J gave up 6 bases, with 16 bases separating them. The germline gives CDR1 SGHVS, CDR2 FQNEAQ. This CDR3 comprises 14 residues. The CDR3 sequence is CASSLGTGRDGYTF. The DNA of the CDR3 is TGTGCCAGCAGCCTCGGGACGGGGAGGGATGGCTACACCTTC.

This clonotype was recorded at least ten times. The rearrangement joins TRBV6-2 or TRBV6-3 to TRBJ2-7; 8 bases fit TRBD1. CDR1 and CDR2 from the germline V gene are MNHEY and SVGEGT. The length of the CDR3 is 14 residues. Trimming took 0 bases from V and 7 from J; bases not matched to a gene: 5. This CDR3 reads CASSYSLRGPEQYF. The CDR3 region has the DNA TGTGCCAGCAGTTACTCCCTCAGGGGGCCTGAGCAGTACTTC.

Regarding this clonotype: Given a much more abundant clone one base away, this may be a read error. The J gene is TRBJ1-1, the V gene TRBV12-3 or TRBV12-4; D possibly corresponds to TRBD1 (6 bases). The CDR3 is 17 residues long. The CDR3 protein is CASSHTTSRDKNTEASF. For the CDR3, the DNA is TGTGCCAGCAGCCATACCACGAGCCGGGACAAGAACACTGAAGCTTCCTTT.

This clonotype was observed a handful of times. This rearrangement joins TRBV12-3 or TRBV12-4 to TRBJ2-5; D ambiguous. CDR3 length: 13 residues. V lost 0 bases and J lost 2, with 4 bases in between. The CDR3 DNA sequence: TGTGCCAGCAGTTTAGCGTCACAAGAGACCCAGTACTTC. It translates to CASSLASQETQYF.

This clonotype was counted ten times or more. V usage is TRBV7-3 and J usage is TRBJ2-1; 9 bases agree with TRBD2. The CDR3 totals 15 residues. CDR1 and CDR2 from the germline V gene are SGHTA and FQGTGA. Trimming cost V 2 bases and J 10 bases; bases outside gene matches: 9. The CDR3 loop is CASSLYTSGPREQFF. CDR3 in DNA: TGTGCCAGCAGCTTATACACTAGCGGGCCTAGAGAGCAGTTCTTC.

This clonotype was seen at least ten times. This CDR3 is CASSFRTSGGSSYNEQFF. The CDR3, as DNA: TGTGCCAGCAGCTTCAGGACTAGCGGGGGTTCCTCCTACAATGAGCAGTTCTTC. This chain joins TRBV7-6 and TRBJ2-1; 13 bases match TRBD2. V shed 3 bases and J 0 bases; nucleotides not matched to a gene: 5. Per the germline V gene, CDR1 is SGHVS and CDR2 is FNYEAQ. There are 18 residues in the CDR3.

There are many counts of this clonotype. The chain uses TRBV5-1 and TRBJ1-4; weak D call: TRBD1 (5 bases). CDR1 and CDR2 from the germline V gene are SGHRS and YFSETQ. The CDR3 is 13 residues long. V lost 4 bases to trimming and J lost 7 bases, with 11 bases between them. For the CDR3, the DNA is TGCGCCAGCAGCGTGGGGCCGGGTGAAAAACTGTTTTTT. Protein product: CASSVGPGEKLFF. The complete variable domain, with remaining parts taken from reference TRBV5-1 and TRBJ1-4, reads KAGVTQTPRYLIKTRGQQVTLSCSPISGHRSVSWYQQTPGQGLQFLFEYFSETQRNKGNFPGRFSGRQFSNSRSEMNVSTLELGDSALYLCASSVGPGEKLFFGSGTQLSVL.

This clonotype has a count of ten or more. The J gene is TRBJ2-5, the V gene TRBV9; no clear D. The CDR3 runs to 12 residues. The V and J ends lost 4 bases and 2 bases respectively, with 6 bases between them. Germline V gives CDR1 SGDLS, CDR2 YYNGEE. The CDR3: CASSRLQETQYF. The CDR3 region has the DNA TGTGCCAGCAGCCGGCTGCAAGAGACCCAGTACTTC. Supplemented by reference TRBV9 and TRBJ2-5, the full variable domain reads DSGVTQTPKHLITATGQRVTLRCSPRSGDLSVYWYQQSLDQGLQFLIQYYNGEERAKGNILERFSAQQFPDLHSELNLSSLELGDSALYFCASSRLQETQYFGPGTRLLVL.

This clonotype was seen many times. The chain joins TRBV20-1 to TRBJ1-1; a possible D gene is TRBD1 (5 bases). V was trimmed by 3 bases and J by 5 bases, leaving 19 bases between them. The CDR3 consists of 15 residues. Germline CDR1 DFQATT, CDR2 SNEGSKA (reference sequence). CDR3 bases: TGCAGTGCTAGGGGGACTCAGGACGGTGGGACTGAAGCTTTCTTT. Amino acids: CSARGTQDGGTEAFF.

V gene TRBV9 combines with J gene TRBJ2-3, with a possible D match to TRBD2 (6 bases). Germline V gives CDR1 SGDLS, CDR2 YYNGEE. The CDR3 loop spans 13 amino acids. Trimming stripped 0 bases from V and 6 bases from J, with 8 bases between. This chain's CDR3 is CASSVASVDTQYF. The CDR3 nucleotides are TGTGCCAGCAGCGTAGCTAGCGTGGATACGCAGTATTTT.

The chain joins TRBV11-2 to TRBJ1-6; no clear D gene. This CDR3 has 14 residues. V lost 4 bases and J lost 7, with 11 bases in between. Germline V gene lookup returns CDR1 SGHAT and CDR2 FQNNGV. CDR3 region: CASSYPGSNSPLHF. In DNA, the CDR3 is TGTGCCAGCAGCTATCCGGGCTCGAATTCACCCCTCCACTTT.